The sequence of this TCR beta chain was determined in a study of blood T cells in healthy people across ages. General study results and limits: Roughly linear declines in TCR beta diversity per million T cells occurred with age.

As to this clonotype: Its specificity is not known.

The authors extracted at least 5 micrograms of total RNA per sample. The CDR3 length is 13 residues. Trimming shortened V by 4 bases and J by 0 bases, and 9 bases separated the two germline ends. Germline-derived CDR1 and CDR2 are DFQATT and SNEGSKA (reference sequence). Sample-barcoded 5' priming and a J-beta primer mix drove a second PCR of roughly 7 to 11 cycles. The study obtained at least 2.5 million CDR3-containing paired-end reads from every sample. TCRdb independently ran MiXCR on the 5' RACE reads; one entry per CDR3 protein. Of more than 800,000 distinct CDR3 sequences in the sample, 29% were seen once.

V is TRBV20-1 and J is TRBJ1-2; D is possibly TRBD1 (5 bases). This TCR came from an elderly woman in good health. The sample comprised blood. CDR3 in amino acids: CSAIEGSNYGYTF. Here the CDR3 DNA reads TGCAGTGCTATCGAGGGGTCTAACTATGGCTACACCTTC.